This TCR beta chain was observed in a study of cytomegalovirus exposure and HLA in healthy donors. The PCR used 60 Vbeta and 13 Jbeta primers. Sequencing was performed with immunoSEQ multiplex PCR; in TCRdb, only in-frame clones are kept and a portion is missing. The table shows over 100,000 clones, with around 80% occurring only once. The CDR3 sequence is 12 residues long. CDR1 is MDHEN, CDR2 SYDVKM, per germline. V was pared by 6 bases and J by 11 bases, with 16 bases between. The V and J genes are TRBV28 and TRBJ1-1; perhaps TRBD1 as D (5 bases). The sequence was obtained from a man aged 25-40 years in good health and CMV-seronegative. Sequenced: PBMCs. DNA for the CDR3: TGTGCCAGCAGAACCCTTCCTGGGGGGGCTTTCTTT. Residues: CASRTLPGGAFF.